Each of the 22 T cell receptor beta chains below was sequenced from the same sample in a study of shared clonotypes between healthy human individuals. Clones were read by immunoSEQ multiplex PCR, and TCRdb kept only the in-frame ones, dropping some. The sample lists millions of clones, around nine tenths occurring once. Sequenced input: naive CD4+ T cells sorted from blood. Sample subset: CD45RA+ positively selected. These receptors all stem from a man aged 18 to 29 in good health.

CDR3 amino acids: CASSQVPQGVYGYTF. The CDR3, as DNA: TGCGCCAGCAGCCAAGTCCCCCAGGGGGTCTATGGCTACACCTTC. The rearrangement joins TRBV4-1 to TRBJ1-2; TRBD1 aligns across 7 bases. The CDR3 covers 15 residues. Germline CDR1 reads MGHRA; CDR2 reads YSYEKL. V lost 1 base to trimming and J lost 4 bases; unmatched junction nucleotides: 6.

The chain couples TRBV7-2 to TRBJ2-7; D remains unclear. Germline V gene lookup returns CDR1 SGHTA and CDR2 FQGNSA. The CDR3 has 13 residues. Trimming left V 5 bases short and J 2 bases short, with 10 bases between. The DNA of the CDR3 is TGTGCCAGCAGCCTTGACACTGCCTACGAGCAGTACTTC. It codes for CASSLDTAYEQYF.

This chain connects TRBV6-6 to TRBJ1-1; D is ambiguous. Germline CDR1 MNHNY, CDR2 SVGAGI (reference sequence). The CDR3 has 13 residues. V was pared by 7 bases and J by 11 bases, with 20 bases between. This CDR3 reads CASTSDRAQGAFF. CDR3 coding DNA: TGTGCCAGCACCTCCGACCGCGCTCAAGGGGCTTTCTTT.

This chain uses TRBV10-1 with TRBJ2-2; D is possibly TRBD1 (5 bases). The V end was cut by 4 bases, the J end by 4 bases, with 7 bases between. The CDR3 extends over 13 amino acids. Germline values: CDR1 WNHNN, CDR2 SYGVQD (reference sequence). The CDR3 DNA reads TGCGCCAGCAGTGGCAGGGCCACCGGGGAGCTGTTTTTT. Amino acids: CASSGRATGELFF.

This clone was observed a single time. The rearrangement links TRBV5-6 to TRBJ1-2, with D perhaps matching TRBD1 (6 bases). The ends were cut back, 2 bases at V and 4 bases at J, with 12 bases in the middle. The CDR3 extends over 14 amino acids. From germline, CDR1 is SGHDT and CDR2 YYEEEE. The CDR3 nucleotides are TGTGCCAGCAGCTTTAAGACAGGAGTCTATGGCTACACCTTC. As protein: CASSFKTGVYGYTF. Complete variable domain (other parts from reference TRBV5-6 and TRBJ1-2): DAGVTQSPTHLIKTRGQQVTLRCSPKSGHDTVSWYQQALGQGPQFIFQYYEEEERQRGNFPDRFSGHQFPNYSSELNVNALLLGDSALYLCASSFKTGVYGYTFGSGTRLTVV.

This chain links TRBV27 with TRBJ1-5; 9 bases match TRBD1. The CDR3 is made up of 16 amino acids. The trim removed 5 bases at V and 1 base at J, leaving 6 bases unmatched. Germline V CDR1 and CDR2: MNHEY, SMNVEV (reference sequence). Here the CDR3 DNA reads TGTGCCAGCAGTCACCGACAGGGGGTGAGCAATCAGCCCCAGCATTTT. Translating it yields CASSHRQGVSNQPQHF.

The chain joins TRBV27 to TRBJ1-1; 9 bases are shared with TRBD1. With V trimmed by 5 bases and J by 1 base, 11 bases remained unmatched. Germline loops: CDR1 MNHEY, CDR2 SMNVEV (reference sequence). The CDR3 covers 17 residues. The CDR3 sequence: CASSPYRGLMENTEAFF. CDR3 in DNA: TGTGCCAGCAGTCCGTACAGGGGGCTAATGGAGAACACTGAAGCTTTCTTT.

The rearrangement joins TRBV6-1 to TRBJ1-1; D may be TRBD1 (5 bases). Trimming pared 2 bases from V and 5 bases from J, leaving 15 bases between. The CDR3 extends over 15 amino acids. CDR1 is MNHNS and CDR2 is SASEGT in the germline V gene. The CDR3 nucleotides read TGTGCCAGCAGTGAATACGGACACTCGCGGACTGAAGCTTTCTTT. Translating it yields CASSEYGHSRTEAFF.

CDR3 sequence reads: CASSLEEGWLTEAFF. The DNA for the CDR3 is TGTGCCAGCAGCTTAGAGGAGGGGTGGTTGACTGAAGCTTTCTTT. The chain links TRBV11-2 to TRBJ1-1; a weak D match, TRBD1 (5 bases). V was cut by 0 bases and J by 5 bases, with 13 bases left in between. This CDR3 spans 15 amino acids. Germline V lookup: CDR1 SGHAT, CDR2 FQNNGV.

This chain uses TRBV14 with TRBJ2-4; D is ambiguous. The germline gives CDR1 SGHDN, CDR2 FVKESK. Trimming cost V 0 bases and J 13 bases, with 10 bases left between them. The length of the CDR3 is 12 residues. CDR3 sequence reads: CASSQERIVQYF. Written as DNA, the CDR3 is TGTGCCAGCAGCCAAGAGAGGATTGTACAGTACTTC.

This chain connects TRBV6-5 to TRBJ2-7; 7 bases agree with TRBD2. CDR1 and CDR2 from the germline V gene are MNHEY and SVGAGI. CDR3 length: 16 amino acids. V trimming: 4 bases; J trimming: 1 base; junction bases outside the gene matches: 10. The CDR3 region has the DNA TGTGCCAGCAGTTCCACTGGGGGGGGATCGTCCTACGAGCAGTACTTC. Encoded protein: CASSSTGGGSSYEQYF.

The V gene is TRBV5-1, the J gene TRBJ1-6; D possibly corresponds to TRBD1 (6 bases). Germline V lookup: CDR1 SGHRS, CDR2 YFSETQ. This CDR3 is built from 15 residues. V was cut by 3 bases and J by 5 bases, with 12 bases left in between. CDR3 sequence reads: CASSSGTKDNSPLHF. DNA for the CDR3: TGCGCCAGCAGCTCCGGGACAAAAGATAATTCACCCCTCCACTTT.

The chain combines TRBV6-5 with TRBJ2-7; TRBD2 might be the D (5 bases). Germline CDR1 MNHEY, CDR2 SVGAGI. The CDR3 runs 14 residues. The V gene lost 6 bases and the J gene lost 3 bases, with 15 bases spanning the gap. CDR3 loop: CASRLGDGNYEQYF. CDR3 bases: TGTGCCAGCAGATTGGGCGACGGGAACTACGAGCAGTACTTC.

The chain joins TRBV16 to TRBJ1-6, with 7 bases fitting TRBD1. This CDR3 has 19 amino acids. V was pared by 2 bases and J by 5 bases, with 15 bases of the junction left unmatched. The germline gives CDR1 KGHSY, CDR2 FQNENV. CDR3 sequence reads: CASSQRQGRLLSDNSPLHF. The CDR3 DNA sequence: TGTGCCAGCAGCCAAAGACAGGGCCGTTTACTCAGCGATAATTCACCCCTCCACTTT.

V usage is TRBV7-8 and J usage is TRBJ1-5, with D possibly matching TRBD1 (5 bases). V lost 5 bases, J lost 3 bases, and 14 bases lay in between. CDR1 is SGHVS and CDR2 is FQNEAQ in the germline V gene. The CDR3 is 15 amino acids. Written as DNA, the CDR3 is TGTGCCAGCAGCCCGTCCGTGACAGTCAATCAGCCCCAGCATTTT. Translating gives CASSPSVTVNQPQHF. The whole variable domain, remainder taken from reference TRBV7-8 and TRBJ1-5, is GAGVSQSPRYKVAKRGQDVALRCDPISGHVSLFWYQQALGQGPEFLTYFQNEAQLDKSGLPSDRFFAERPEGSVSTLKIQRTQQEDSAVYLCASSPSVTVNQPQHFGDGTRLSIL.

This clone appeared a single time. The chain combines TRBV6-6 with TRBJ1-1; D may be TRBD1 (5 bases). V lost 2 bases, J lost 10 bases, and 8 bases lay in between. Per the germline V gene, CDR1 is MNHNY and CDR2 is SVGAGI (reference sequence). The CDR3 length is 11 residues. DNA of the CDR3: TGTGCCAGCAGTTACGGGGGGGGAGCTTTCTTT. Encoded protein: CASSYGGGAFF.

The rearrangement joins TRBV11-2 to TRBJ2-5; tentatively, D is TRBD1 (5 bases). Germline V gene lookup returns CDR1 SGHAT and CDR2 FQNNGV. The V end lost 5 bases, the J end lost 1 base, and 8 bases lay between the germline ends. This CDR3 comprises 13 residues. Here the CDR3 reads CASSTGAQETQYF. The CDR3 bases are TGTGCCAGCAGCACAGGAGCCCAAGAGACCCAGTACTTC.

The chain links TRBV7-2 to TRBJ2-3; 12 positions match TRBD2. Trimming at V came to 6 bases and at J to 3 bases, leaving 7 bases not matched to a gene. The CDR3 spans 16 residues. Per the germline V gene, CDR1 is SGHTA and CDR2 is FQGNSA. CDR3 coding DNA: TGTGCCAGCAGTTTCACTAGCGGGGGGAAGACAGATACGCAGTATTTT. Translated, it gives CASSFTSGGKTDTQYF.

Here the CDR3 DNA reads TGTGCCAGCAGTGAGGCAGGGGGCCTGAACACTGAAGCTTTCTTT. It is translated as CASSEAGGLNTEAFF. The V call is TRBV2, the J call TRBJ1-1; TRBD1 matches 8 bases. CDR1 and CDR2 (germline): SNHLY, FYNNEI. The junction had 3 bases not matched to a gene; V was cut back by 3 bases and J by 0 bases. This CDR3 is built from 15 residues.

This clone was seen once. The chain uses TRBV21-1 and TRBJ2-7; the DNA was not compared with TRBD2, the D call given in the table. TRBV21-1 is recorded as a pseudogene. CDR3 length equals 17 residues. Here the CDR3 reads CASAGPSGGPTLYEQYF. In DNA form, the CDR3 reads TGTGCCAGCGCCGGACCTAGCGGGGGGCCGACCCTCTACGAGCAGTACTTC.

This chain connects TRBV19 to TRBJ1-5, with TRBD1 matching over 7 bases. Germline assignment: CDR1 LNHDA and CDR2 SQIVND (reference sequence). The ends lost 4 bases at V and 7 bases at J; junction bases unmatched: 7. The CDR3 length is 14 residues. DNA for the CDR3: TGTGCCAGTAGTAAGGCAGGGGGAGGGCAGCCCCAGCATTTT. Its protein is CASSKAGGGQPQHF.

V usage is TRBV2 and J usage is TRBJ2-5; TRBD1 might be the D (6 bases). This CDR3 comprises 15 residues. Between the trimmed V and J ends, which lost 6 bases and 2 bases, there was a span of 16 bases. Germline V gene lookup returns CDR1 SNHLY and CDR2 FYNNEI. CDR3: CASRTSGVLQETQYF. The CDR3 DNA reads as TGTGCCAGCAGAACGTCAGGGGTCCTACAAGAGACCCAGTACTTC.